This T cell receptor (beta chain) derives from a study of OX40 agonist ivuxolimab in advanced cancers. The study in broad terms: Ivuxolimab was a fully human IgG2 agonistic monoclonal antibody targeting the costimulatory receptor OX40 (CD134). Patients were allowed to have had prior anti-PD-1, anti-PD-L1 or anti-CTLA-4 therapy, and more than 35% of the dose-escalation patients had been treated with checkpoint inhibitors. A male proportion of 82.7% and a mean age of 60 years, ranging from roughly 23 to 80, were recorded for the dose-escalation cohort. The purpose of peripheral TCRbeta sequencing was to test whether ivuxolimab changed TCR sequence diversity and led to clonal T-cell expansion. Partial responses occurred in three dose-escalation patients, of whom one had hepatocellular carcinoma and two had cutaneous melanoma. Intravenous ivuxolimab was administered to patients every 2 weeks at six dose levels: 0.01, 0.1, 0.3, 1.5, 3 and 10 mg/kg. Of the 50 to 55 patients in dose escalation, some 20 had hepatocellular carcinoma, roughly 15 had melanoma, 9 had renal cell carcinoma and 9 had head and neck cancer. The paper reports the monotherapy dose-escalation portion (N ≈ 52 patients) of the phase I ivuxolimab trial.

The trial excluded patients who had a history of autoimmune disease or were on systemic immunosuppression. Peripheral blood for TCR sequencing was drawn from every dose cohort at baseline, at cycle 4 day 1 and at cycle 7 day 1. The samples were drawn from a first-in-human, open-label, multicenter phase I dose-escalation trial of ivuxolimab. Adults with locally advanced or metastatic head and neck squamous cell, hepatocellular, melanoma or renal cell carcinoma were enrolled in the trial. Before TCR sequencing, CD4+ and CD8+ T cells were separately sorted from peripheral blood. Counted from cysteine to phenylalanine, this CDR3 has 16 amino acids. The CDR3 DNA has 48 bases and is translated from base 1. V is trimmed back by 2 bases and J by 3 bases, and the junction contains 6 bases that no gene match accounts for. CDR1 and CDR2 (MNHEY, SVGAGI) derive from the germline V gene. Genomic DNA was extracted from sorted cells for sequencing of the TCRbeta CDR3 region. TCRbeta CDR3 regions were sequenced using the immunoSEQ Assay. As stored in TCRdb, this immuneACCESS dataset retains in-frame rearrangements with V and J assigned. A fraction of the clones does not appear; measured against another copy, unresolved V genes explain less than half of the discrepancy, and the remainder lacks a known reason. For this sample the table gives about 50,000 clones, of which roughly 90% were detected only once. The ten largest account for around 1.1% of the sample.

Comment on this clone: Its antigen target is currently unknown. No much larger clone exists at a distance of one base, and base qualities are not known.

Here is what the overall study found, with its caveats: In the 0.1-3.0 mg/kg groups, partial responders had among the lowest normalized peripheral clonal expansion, particularly in CD8+ T cells. At doses of 0.1 to 3.0 mg/kg, clonal expansion of both CD4+ and CD8+ T cells in blood was seen between baseline and week 6. Which antigens the clonally expanded peripheral T cells were specific for was not determined. After ivuxolimab, more expanded clones were found on average in CD8+ T cells than in CD4+ T cells. Low levels of normalized T-cell clonal expansion were also seen in some patients who did not respond.

This TCR came from an adult with an advanced solid tumor such as melanoma, head and neck, liver or kidney cancer. Material: CD4+ or CD8+ T cells sorted from blood, obtained in a trial of the OX40 agonist ivuxolimab. The chain joins TRBV6-5 to TRBJ2-2, with 7 bases in between that match TRBD1. The DNA is TGTGCCAGCAGTTACGCGCCAACAGGGGACACCGGGGAGCTGTTTTTT. Its protein product is CASSYAPTGDTGELFF.